Sequencing of this TCR beta chain was carried out in a study of breast tumors, draining lymph nodes, adjacent tissues. This clonotype was counted many times. The lymph nodes were axillary draining lymph nodes from breast cancer patients. V lost 10 bases to trimming and J lost 4 bases, with 13 bases between them. Germline values: CDR1 MDHEN, CDR2 SYDVKM. The CDR3 spans 12 residues. MiXCR, run by TCRdb on the multiplex PCR reads, gives a single entry per CDR3 protein. The table has about 100,000 distinct CDR3 sequences, 21% seen once. The J gene is TRBJ1-2, the V gene TRBV28, with TRBD1 as a possible D gene (6 bases). The material sequenced was axillary lymph node tissue. The sequence came from a female donor with breast cancer. Some clones in this sample may be carry-over from other donors' samples. CDR3 region: CATSQGGYGYTF. The CDR3 DNA follows: TGTGCCACCTCACAGGGTGGCTATGGCTACACCTTC.